What follows is one T cell receptor (beta chain) and its context. This sample is drawn from a study of blood T cell repertoires in COVID-19. Background on the study: Sample material is recorded as cDNA or gDNA derived from T cells, B-cell-depleted T cells, or PBMCs.

Produced via immunoSEQ multiplex PCR; TCRdb's table is partial and in-frame only. The sample holds around 130,000 clones, approximately 80% seen once. V was clipped by 1 base and J by 0 bases; unmatched bases: 15. This CDR3 region has 20 residues. The germline V gene has CDR1 MGHRA and CDR2 YSYEKL. The sequence was obtained from an older woman with acute or convalescent COVID-19. The rearrangement joins TRBV4-1 to TRBJ1-3; 7 bases map to TRBD1. Sequencing was done on a sample of peripheral blood. The chain's CDR3 is CASSQGAVRGYRGSGNTIYF. CDR3 coding DNA: TGCGCCAGCAGCCAAGGGGCAGTTAGGGGGTACAGGGGCTCTGGAAACACCATATATTTT.